These 20 T cell receptor beta chains were all obtained from the same sample, sequenced in a study of OX40 agonist ivuxolimab in advanced cancers. The assay was immunoSEQ multiplex PCR, and TCRdb's table has in-frame clones only and misses some. Among about 61,000 clones listed, 70% to 90% were seen once. The sequences come from CD4+ or CD8+ T cells sorted from blood, collected in a trial of the OX40 agonist ivuxolimab. The receptor source for this set is an adult with an advanced solid tumor such as melanoma, head and neck, liver or kidney cancer.

V gene TRBV15 combines with J gene TRBJ1-6; 7 bases fit TRBD1. This CDR3 has 16 residues. Germline loops: CDR1 LNHNV, CDR2 YYDKDF (reference sequence). Trimming cost V 1 base and J 5 bases; bases outside gene matches: 5. CDR3 loop: CATSRGQGGNNSPLHF. The CDR3 coding sequence is TGTGCCACCAGCAGAGGACAGGGAGGGAATAATTCACCCCTCCACTTT.

The V and J genes are TRBV5-4 and TRBJ2-3, with TRBD2 identical over 10 bases. The germline V gene has CDR1 SGHNT and CDR2 YYREEE (reference sequence). The trim removed 0 bases at V and 0 bases at J, leaving 7 bases unmatched. This CDR3 comprises 18 residues. The CDR3 DNA reads TGTGCCAGCAGCTTGGTGTTAAGGACTAGCGGTAGCACAGATACGCAGTATTTT. Its protein is CASSLVLRTSGSTDTQYF.

The gene calls are TRBV6-6 and TRBJ1-6; D may be TRBD1 (5 bases). Trimming took 6 bases from V and 0 from J, leaving 12 bases between them. The CDR3 consists of 16 residues. Germline assignment: CDR1 MNHNY and CDR2 SVGAGI (reference sequence). CDR3 loop: CASSPPGGSYNSPLHF. The CDR3 coding sequence is TGTGCCAGCAGCCCCCCGGGGGGCTCCTATAATTCACCCCTCCACTTT.

The rearrangement uses TRBV5-1 and TRBJ2-1, with D possibly called TRBD1 or TRBD2 (5 bases each). V was shortened by 4 bases and J by 6 bases, with 23 bases between the two germline ends. The CDR3 covers 17 residues. CDR1 and CDR2 (germline): SGHRS, YFSETQ. Here the CDR3 DNA reads TGCGCCAGCAGCACCGGGATCAGGGCCGTTGGAATCAATGAGCAGTTCTTC. It specifies CASSTGIRAVGINEQFF.

A word on this clone: A junction end diverges from the germline sequence, so it may reflect a read error. The V gene is TRBV7-9, the J gene TRBJ2-1; unclear D gene. Germline V gene sequence: CDR1 SEHNR, CDR2 FQNEAQ (reference sequence). CDR3 length: 12 amino acids. The DNA of the CDR3 is TGTGCCAGCAGCTTAGGGGCAGGTCGCGAGCTCTTC. This codes for CASSLGAGRELF.

The CDR3, as DNA: TGTGCCTGGGTGCGCGGGGTGACTGAAGCTTTCTTT. Encoded protein: CAWVRGVTEAFF. The J gene is TRBJ1-1, the V gene TRBV30; no firm D call. The germline V and J ends were trimmed by 5 bases and 5 bases, with 12 bases remaining between them. The CDR3 contains 12 residues. Germline V gene data show CDR1 as GTSNPN and CDR2 as SVGIG (reference sequence).

The CDR3 sequence: CASSLGGWAPTTGELFF. The DNA for the CDR3 is TGTGCCAGCAGCTTAGGAGGATGGGCCCCGACCACCGGGGAGCTGTTTTTT. The chain employs TRBV11-1 and TRBJ2-2; D unclear. This CDR3 comprises 17 residues. The V end was cut by 1 base, the J end by 4 bases, with 16 bases between. Germline V gene sequence: CDR1 SGHAT, CDR2 FQDESV (reference sequence).

The genes are TRBV20-1 and TRBJ2-5, with unresolved D. CDR3 length equals 10 residues. V lost 6 bases to trimming and J lost 3 bases, with 5 bases between them. Per germline, CDR1 DFQATT and CDR2 SNEGSKA (reference sequence). The DNA of the CDR3 is TGCAGTGCCCTAAAAGAGACCCAGTACTTC. This encodes CSALKETQYF.

Written as DNA, the CDR3 is TGTGCCAGCAGCTTAGGGCGAACCGGGACAGGGGGAGAGACCCAGTACTTC. Translation gives CASSLGRTGTGGETQYF. This chain joins TRBV7-9 and TRBJ2-5; 11 nucleotides line up with TRBD1. Unmatched junction bases numbered 8, after V lost 1 base and J lost 4 bases. The CDR3 totals 17 residues. Germline values: CDR1 SEHNR, CDR2 FQNEAQ (reference sequence).

The genes are TRBV7-8 and TRBJ2-1, with D perhaps TRBD1 (6 bases). V was pared by 6 bases and J by 5 bases, with 14 bases between. The CDR3 is made up of 14 amino acids. Germline V gene lookup returns CDR1 SGHVS and CDR2 FQNEAQ. The DNA of the CDR3 is TGTGCCAGCAGTTATGGGGGCGCCGACAATGAGCAGTTCTTC. Protein product: CASSYGGADNEQFF.

CDR3: CASRVVGGREDTQYF. As DNA, the CDR3 is TGTGCCAGCCGGGTAGTGGGCGGGAGGGAAGATACGCAGTATTTT. The chain combines TRBV6-5 with TRBJ2-3; the match to TRBD2 covers 9 bases. The V gene end was trimmed by 8 bases and the J gene end by 5 bases; junction bases not matched to a gene: 11. Germline assignment: CDR1 MNHEY and CDR2 SVGAGI. The CDR3 consists of 15 residues.

V usage is TRBV5-1 and J usage is TRBJ1-4; D remains ambiguous. This CDR3 contains 15 residues. V was shortened by 0 bases and J by 3 bases, with 9 bases between the two germline ends. Germline CDR1 SGHRS, CDR2 YFSETQ. The CDR3 DNA is TGCGCCAGCAGCTTGGAAGGGCGAGCTAATGAAAAACTGTTTTTT. It yields the protein CASSLEGRANEKLFF.

The chain uses TRBV5-4 and TRBJ2-1; no reliable D call. Deletions cut 4 bases from V and 0 bases from J, with 14 bases between. CDR3 length: 16 amino acids. Germline V gives CDR1 SGHNT, CDR2 YYREEE (reference sequence). CDR3 sequence: CASSPLGAISYNEQFF. As DNA, the CDR3 is TGTGCCAGCAGCCCCCTCGGAGCGATCTCCTACAATGAGCAGTTCTTC.

The chain links TRBV19 to TRBJ2-1, with a tentative D call TRBD1 (6 bases). Germline values: CDR1 LNHDA, CDR2 SQIVND (reference sequence). The V gene lost 3 bases and the J gene lost 7 bases, with 7 bases spanning the gap. The CDR3 consists of 12 residues. The DNA of the CDR3 is TGTGCCAGTAGTATTCAGGGGAATGAGCAGTTCTTC. Amino acids: CASSIQGNEQFF.

This clone was seen more than once but under ten times. V and J are TRBV14 and TRBJ2-7, with D maybe TRBD2 (5 bases). From germline, CDR1 is SGHDN and CDR2 FVKESK. Trimming left V 1 base short and J 6 bases short, with 16 bases between. The CDR3 extends over 15 amino acids. The chain's CDR3 is CASSQGTAGKGEQYF. The CDR3 DNA follows: TGTGCCAGCAGCCAAGGAACCGCCGGGAAAGGCGAGCAGTACTTC.

The rearrangement links TRBV30 to TRBJ1-2; tentatively, D is TRBD1 (6 bases). Between the trimmed V and J ends, which lost 3 bases and 3 bases, there was a span of 23 bases. CDR3 length: 17 amino acids. The germline CDR1 and CDR2 sequences are GTSNPN and SVGIG (reference sequence). The CDR3 DNA follows: TGTGCCTGGAGCCCGTATGGGACACTCGTCCGGGACTATGGCTACACCTTC. Translated: CAWSPYGTLVRDYGYTF.

DNA of the CDR3: TGTGCCAGCAGCACCGACCTGGACAGGGGAAACACCATATATTTT. Encoded protein: CASSTDLDRGNTIYF. This chain connects TRBV21-1 to TRBJ1-3; TRBD1 is the table's D call, not checked against the DNA. TRBV21-1 is described as a pseudogene. The CDR3 spans 15 residues.

The rearrangement uses TRBV5-1 and TRBJ1-1; the D is unclear. Trimming removed 0 bases from V and 6 bases from J, with 12 bases in between. CDR3 length: 14 amino acids. CDR1 SGHRS and CDR2 YFSETQ come from the germline V gene. The CDR3 reads CASSLGLVGSEAFF. CDR3 coding DNA: TGCGCCAGCAGCTTGGGTCTTGTTGGGTCTGAAGCTTTCTTT.

The V gene is TRBV29-1, the J gene TRBJ2-3; the D is unclear. The V gene's germline CDR1 is SQVTM and CDR2 ANQGSEA. The CDR3 loop spans 16 amino acids. Deletions cut 5 bases from V and 2 bases from J, with 20 bases between. This CDR3 reads CSVFTYGKKATDTQYF. The CDR3, as DNA: TGCAGCGTTTTCACGTATGGTAAAAAGGCCACAGATACGCAGTATTTT.

The genes are TRBV5-4 and TRBJ2-1; 13 bases agree with TRBD2. The CDR3 covers 18 residues. V shed 4 bases and J 5 bases; nucleotides not matched to a gene: 12. Germline lookup yields CDR1 SGHNT and CDR2 YYREEE (reference sequence). CDR3 nucleotides: TGTGCCAGCAGCGAAGGACTAGCGGGAGCAGGGGCCCACAATGAGCAGTTCTTC. It codes for CASSEGLAGAGAHNEQFF.